This T cell receptor beta chain was recovered during a study of blood T cell repertoires in COVID-19. Across the study: The cDNA or gDNA used as material had been derived from T cells, B-cell-depleted T cells, or PBMCs.

V lost 4 bases to trimming and J lost 2 bases; unmatched junction nucleotides: 8. The germline V gene encodes CDR1 LGHNA and CDR2 YSLEER. The CDR3 sequence is 16 residues long. All enrollees were roughly 18 to 90 years old and from fewer than 30 US areas. Cohort 3 recovery required two negative PCRs, clearance, or symptom resolution. Authors' methods: Researchers report that nucleated cell counts were estimated from reference gene primer amplification. Method: immunoSEQ multiplex PCR; TCRdb's copy keeps in-frame clones and lacks some. V, J and clone size were drawn from that table, and D and trimming were deduced from the DNA. Among 250,000 to 350,000 clones listed, 70% to 90% were seen once.

The sequence was obtained from a woman in her thirties who had recovered from COVID-19. The chain couples TRBV4-3 to TRBJ2-1; TRBD2 matches at 7 bases. The sequenced material came from PBMCs or T cells enriched from blood (not recorded which). The CDR3 DNA reads TGCGCCAGCAGCCTCGGGGGGAAGCTCCCCTACAATGAGCAGTTCTTC. The encoded protein is CASSLGGKLPYNEQFF.